A selection of T cell receptor beta chains follows, all from one sample in a study of control samples from healthy donors and cancer patients. Measured with immunoSEQ multiplex PCR; TCRdb has only the in-frame clones, and not every one. The sample consists of about 52,000 clones, approximately 95% of them appearing once. The sequencing input was blood. These receptors were obtained from a man younger than 45 in good health. Each CDR3 is given with its conserved first and last residue. The D gene is left open where the match is weak. Expanded clones get a size class; other rows say once, few or many, or leave the size out.

V gene,clone size,D gene,J gene,CDR3 protein,CDR3 DNA
TRBV12-5,.,.,TRBJ2-1,CASGLGYNEQFF,TGTGCTAGTGGTTTAGGTTACAATGAGCAGTTCTTC
TRBV4-1,.,TRBD2,TRBJ2-7,CASSQEGLRTSGNYEQYF,TGCGCCAGCAGCCAAGAGGGTTTACGGACTAGCGGTAACTACGAGCAGTACTTC
TRBV19,.,TRBD1,TRBJ1-5,CASSMRTGGNQPQHF,TGTGCCAGTAGTATGCGGACAGGGGGTAATCAGCCCCAGCATTTT
TRBV5-6,few,.,TRBJ1-4,CASSLSDEKLFF,TGTGCCAGCAGCTTGTCAGATGAAAAACTGTTTTTT
TRBV10-3,.,.,TRBJ1-1,CAISESQGFTEAFF,TGTGCCATCAGTGAGTCCCAGGGGTTCACTGAAGCTTTCTTT
TRBV19,.,.,TRBJ1-1,CASRPYRETNTEAFF,TGTGCCAGTAGACCATACAGGGAAACGAACACTGAAGCTTTCTTT
TRBV3-1/TRBV3-2,.,.,TRBJ2-7,CASSQLATNHYEQYF,TGTGCCAGCAGCCAACTAGCCACAAATCACTACGAGCAGTACTTC
TRBV25-1,few,.,TRBJ1-3,CASRDPRGNTIYF,TGTGCCAGCAGGGATCCCAGAGGAAACACCATATATTTT
TRBV7-2,.,TRBD1,TRBJ1-2,CASSLRTGDYGYTF,TGTGCCAGCAGCTTACGGACAGGCGACTATGGCTACACCTTC
TRBV6-6,.,.,TRBJ2-2,CASSGSKRTNTGELFF,TGTGCCAGCAGCGGCTCCAAGCGGACGAACACCGGGGAGCTGTTTTTT
TRBV5-1,.,TRBD1,TRBJ2-1,CASATGTGGNEQFF,TGCGCCAGCGCCACCGGGACAGGGGGCAATGAGCAGTTCTTC
TRBV13,.,.,TRBJ1-1,CASSSPTLNTEAFF,TGTGCCAGCAGCTCGCCGACACTGAACACTGAAGCTTTCTTT
TRBV28,once,TRBD1,TRBJ1-5,CASSPRQGESNQPQHF,TGTGCCAGCAGTCCAAGACAGGGGGAGAGCAATCAGCCCCAGCATTTT
TRBV28,.,.,TRBJ2-7,CASRVRSTPTYEQYF,TGTGCCAGCAGAGTCAGGTCCACACCCACCTACGAGCAGTACTTC
TRBV12-5,.,TRBD1,TRBJ1-3,CASGLTRTGRNTIYF,TGTGCTAGTGGTTTGACAAGGACAGGGCGGAACACCATATATTTT
TRBV2,.,.,TRBJ1-5,CASSPGGGGQPQHF,TGTGCCAGCAGCCCCGGAGGGGGAGGTCAGCCCCAGCATTTT
TRBV25-1,.,.,TRBJ2-1,CASSEWRLFF,TGTGCCAGCAGTGAATGGAGGCTTTTCTTC
TRBV13,once,TRBD2,TRBJ2-5,CASSYRTSGSQETQYF,TGTGCCAGCAGCTATCGGACTAGCGGGAGTCAAGAGACCCAGTACTTC
TRBV28,.,TRBD2,TRBJ2-1,CASSPLAGGVSNEQFF,TGTGCCAGCAGTCCCTTAGCGGGAGGTGTCTCCAATGAGCAGTTCTTC
TRBV19,.,.,TRBJ2-5,CASRASLGGETQYF,TGTGCCAGTAGGGCTAGTCTAGGGGGAGAGACCCAGTACTTC
TRBV6-2/TRBV6-3,.,.,TRBJ2-1,CASSYSKEGGQFF,TGTGCCAGCAGTTACTCGAAAGAGGGGGGGCAGTTCTTC
TRBV2,.,TRBD1,TRBJ1-5,CASSATRGVNQPQHF,TGTGCCAGCAGTGCGACCAGGGGGGTCAATCAGCCCCAGCATTTT
TRBV24-1,once,TRBD2,TRBJ2-5,CATSEDLAGFETQYF,TGTGCCACCAGTGAGGACCTAGCGGGCTTCGAGACCCAGTACTTC
TRBV6-5,.,.,TRBJ1-6,CASSYSGDSPLHF,TGTGCCAGCAGTTACTCAGGGGATTCACCCCTCCACTTT
TRBV6-5,.,.,TRBJ1-6,CASSGGYGGISPLHF,TGTGCCAGCAGCGGCGGCTACGGGGGAATTTCACCCCTCCACTTT
TRBV7-9,.,.,TRBJ1-5,CASSLDGNQPQHF,TGTGCCAGCAGCCTGGATGGCAATCAGCCCCAGCATTTT
TRBV7-3,once,.,TRBJ1-1,CASSLFQRTEAFF,TGTGCCAGCAGCTTATTCCAGAGGACTGAAGCTTTCTTT
TRBV6-2/TRBV6-3,.,TRBD2,TRBJ2-3,CASSPQTSGPTDTQYF,TGTGCCAGCAGTCCGCAGACTAGCGGCCCCACAGATACGCAGTATTTT
TRBV19,.,TRBD1,TRBJ2-6,CASRRQGTAGANVLTF,TGTGCCAGTAGAAGACAGGGGACGGCCGGGGCCAACGTCCTGACTTTC
TRBV18,.,TRBD1,TRBJ2-7,CASSSGGQGSYEQYF,TGTGCCAGCTCATCAGGGGGACAGGGTTCCTACGAGCAGTACTTC
TRBV11-3,.,.,TRBJ2-3,CASSTTATDTQYF,TGTGCCAGCAGCACTACAGCTACAGATACGCAGTATTTT
TRBV5-5,.,.,TRBJ2-5,CASSLMGTPEETQYF,TGTGCCAGCAGCTTGATGGGGACCCCAGAAGAGACCCAGTACTTC
TRBV19,.,.,TRBJ1-5,CASRTRLEPQHF,TGTGCCAGTAGGACGCGTTTGGAGCCCCAGCATTTT
TRBV7-9,.,.,TRBJ2-1,CASSLASSYNEQFF,TGTGCCAGCAGCTTAGCGAGCTCCTACAATGAGCAGTTCTTC
TRBV2,.,.,TRBJ2-7,CASSLRGEQYF,TGTGCCAGCAGCCTCAGGGGCGAGCAGTACTTC
TRBV10-3,.,TRBD2,TRBJ2-1,CAISDPRTSADNEQFF,TGTGCCATCAGTGACCCCCGGACTAGCGCCGACAATGAGCAGTTCTTC
TRBV7-9,once,.,TRBJ2-7,CASSYYNSGIKDEQYF,TGCGCCAGCAGCTATTATAACTCCGGGATCAAGGACGAGCAGTACTTC
TRBV19,.,TRBD1,TRBJ2-1,CASSMTGSREQFF,TGTGCCAGTAGTATGACAGGGAGTCGTGAGCAGTTCTTC
TRBV6-1,.,TRBD2,TRBJ2-2,CASSEGLAGNTGELFF,TGTGCCAGCAGTGAGGGACTAGCGGGAAACACCGGGGAGCTGTTTTTT
TRBV7-9,.,TRBD1,TRBJ1-3,CASSLASGGIGNTIYF,TGTGCCAGCAGCTTAGCGTCAGGGGGCATCGGAAACACCATATATTTT
TRBV7-3,.,.,TRBJ2-3,CASSQEGGTDTQYF,TGTGCCAGCAGCCAAGAGGGGGGAACAGATACGCAGTATTTT
TRBV7-2,.,.,TRBJ2-3,CASSLGPDTQYF,TGTGCCAGCAGCTTAGGGCCGGATACGCAGTATTTT
TRBV7-2,.,.,TRBJ1-2,CASSLENYGYTF,TGTGCCAGCAGCCTCGAAAACTATGGCTACACCTTC
TRBV5-1,.,TRBD1,TRBJ1-1,CASSFQGAMNTEAFF,TGCGCCAGCAGTTTCCAGGGGGCCATGAACACTGAAGCTTTCTTT
TRBV6-5,once,.,TRBJ1-5,CASSYGAAGGWPQHF,TGTGCCAGCAGTTACGGGGCAGCCGGGGGTTGGCCCCAGCATTTT
TRBV3-1/TRBV3-2,once,.,TRBJ1-6,CASSQRDGNSPLHF,TGTGCCAGCAGCCAAAGGGACGGGAATTCACCCCTCCACTTT
TRBV6-5,.,.,TRBJ1-4,CASKLEALEKLFF,TGTGCCAGCAAACTGGAGGCCCTTGAAAAACTGTTTTTT
TRBV3-1/TRBV3-2,.,.,TRBJ1-2,CASSQGTINYGYTF,TGTGCCAGCAGCCAAGGGACGATCAACTATGGCTACACCTTC
TRBV7-8,.,TRBD2,TRBJ2-3,CASSLGLAGDTQYF,TGTGCCAGCAGCTTAGGACTAGCGGGAGATACGCAGTATTTT
TRBV7-2,.,.,TRBJ1-6,CASSPIRAGINSPLHF,TGTGCCAGCAGCCCAATACGAGCAGGGATTAATTCACCCCTCCACTTT
TRBV10-3,.,TRBD1,TRBJ2-5,CAISESDRSKTQYF,TGTGCCATCAGTGAGTCGGACAGGTCAAAGACCCAGTACTTC
TRBV7-9,.,TRBD1,TRBJ1-6,CASSPGTGAYNSPLHF,TGTGCCAGCAGCCCAGGGACAGGGGCATATAATTCACCCCTCCACTTT
TRBV7-9,.,.,TRBJ2-3,CASSLDGKGSDTQYF,TGTGCCAGCAGCTTGGACGGAAAAGGGTCAGATACGCAGTATTTT
TRBV15,once,.,TRBJ2-1,CATSRDQLVTTNEQFF,TGTGCCACCAGCAGAGATCAACTAGTCACAACCAATGAGCAGTTCTTC
TRBV12-2,.,.,TRBJ2-5,CASRLGKIAGRETQYF,TGTGCAAGTCGCTTAGGGAAAATAGCGGGGAGAGAGACCCAGTACTTC
TRBV3-1/TRBV3-2,.,.,TRBJ2-4,CATATGPKNIQYF,TGTGCCACTGCCACTGGTCCCAAAAACATTCAGTACTTC
TRBV7-9,.,TRBD1,TRBJ1-2,CASSPDREFGGYTF,TGTGCCAGCAGCCCTGACAGGGAGTTCGGTGGCTACACCTTC
TRBV6-4,.,.,TRBJ2-2,CASRPGLGDTGELFF,TGTGCCAGCAGACCGGGACTGGGGGACACCGGGGAGCTGTTTTTT
TRBV6-5,.,.,TRBJ1-6,CASTKWDRRNSPLHF,TGTGCCAGCACCAAATGGGACCGCCGAAATTCACCCCTCCACTTT
TRBV6-5,.,TRBD1,TRBJ1-4,CASRQGASEKLFF,TGTGCCAGCAGACAGGGGGCAAGTGAAAAACTGTTTTTT